A selection of T cell receptor beta chains follows, all from one sample in a study of T cell responses to AZD1222 COVID-19 vaccine. Generated by immunoSEQ multiplex PCR, the TCRdb table keeps only in-frame clones and is missing some. The sample lists over 150,000 clones, around 90% seen once, with around 18% in the top ten. The sample in question was peripheral blood, obtained on day 0 of AZD1222 vaccination. The receptors originated from an adult in good health. Both conserved end residues are part of each CDR3. The order of the fields is D gene, V gene, J gene, clone size, CDR3 protein, CDR3 DNA. The D gene is left open where the match is weak. Part of the rows lack a size; the others show once, few, many or a class for expanded clones.

D: .
V: TRBV28
J: TRBJ1-1
size: .
CDR3: CASSLWGEGAEAFF
DNA: TGTGCCAGCAGTTTATGGGGGGAAGGGGCTGAAGCTTTCTTT

D: TRBD1
V: TRBV24-1
J: TRBJ1-3
size: .
CDR3: CATSGTGSGNTIYF
DNA: TGTGCCACCAGCGGGACAGGCTCTGGAAACACCATATATTTT

D: .
V: TRBV7-3
J: TRBJ1-6
size: .
CDR3: CASSLDFISPLHF
DNA: TGTGCCAGCAGCCTCGACTTTATTTCACCCCTCCACTTT

D: .
V: TRBV27
J: TRBJ1-1
size: .
CDR3: CASSLVGNTEAFF
DNA: TGTGCCAGCAGTTTAGTGGGGAACACTGAAGCTTTCTTT

D: .
V: TRBV5-1
J: TRBJ1-5
size: .
CDR3: CASSLDRDSQPQHF
DNA: TGCGCCAGCAGCTTGGACAGGGATAGTCAGCCCCAGCATTTT

D: .
V: TRBV7-2
J: TRBJ2-7
size: .
CDR3: CASSSEFGYEQYF
DNA: TGTGCCAGCAGCTCAGAGTTTGGCTACGAGCAGTACTTC

D: .
V: TRBV3-1/TRBV3-2
J: TRBJ2-1
size: once
CDR3: CASSQYGGEQFF
DNA: TGTGCCAGCAGCCAATACGGTGGTGAGCAGTTCTTC

D: .
V: TRBV5-1
J: TRBJ1-3
size: few
CDR3: CASSLVQAGSGNTIYF
DNA: TGCGCCAGCAGCTTAGTCCAAGCAGGCTCTGGAAACACCATATATTTT

D: TRBD1
V: TRBV6-1
J: TRBJ1-1
size: .
CDR3: CASSDWDRGQKTEAFF
DNA: TGTGCCAGCAGTGACTGGGACAGGGGGCAGAAGACTGAAGCTTTCTTT

D: TRBD1
V: TRBV25-1
J: TRBJ2-7
size: .
CDR3: CASRETGLIHEQYF
DNA: TGTGCCAGCAGGGAGACAGGGTTGATCCACGAGCAGTACTTC

D: .
V: TRBV9
J: TRBJ2-2
size: few
CDR3: CASSVAQGEDTGELFF
DNA: TGTGCCAGCAGCGTAGCACAGGGTGAGGACACCGGGGAGCTGTTTTTT

D: .
V: TRBV3-1/TRBV3-2
J: TRBJ2-7
size: .
CDR3: CASSGTPYEQYF
DNA: TGTGCCAGCAGCGGTACCCCCTACGAGCAGTACTTC

D: TRBD2
V: TRBV19
J: TRBJ2-2
size: .
CDR3: CASSIRISSGSSGELFF
DNA: TGTGCCAGTAGTATTAGGATCTCTAGCGGGAGTAGCGGGGAGCTGTTTTTT

D: .
V: TRBV3-1/TRBV3-2
J: TRBJ1-1
size: once
CDR3: CASSQLRGATEAFF
DNA: TGTGCCAGCAGCCAGTTAAGGGGGGCCACTGAAGCTTTCTTT

D: .
V: TRBV3-1/TRBV3-2
J: TRBJ1-1
size: .
CDR3: CASRGREGNTEAFF
DNA: TGTGCCAGCAGGGGCAGGGAGGGAAACACTGAAGCTTTCTTT

D: TRBD1
V: TRBV5-1
J: TRBJ1-5
size: few
CDR3: CASRRGSNQPQHF
DNA: TGCGCCAGCCGCAGGGGGTCCAATCAGCCCCAGCATTTT

D: .
V: TRBV19
J: TRBJ1-2
size: .
CDR3: CASSIRAHGYTF
DNA: TGTGCCAGTAGTATCAGGGCCCATGGCTACACCTTC

D: .
V: TRBV19
J: TRBJ1-6
size: .
CDR3: CASSIGQSSYNSPLHF
DNA: TGTGCCAGTAGTATCGGACAGAGCTCCTATAATTCACCCCTCCACTTT

D: TRBD1
V: TRBV25-1
J: TRBJ1-4
size: .
CDR3: CASPRGRGSPCTNEKLFF
DNA: TGTGCCAGCCCCAGGGGGCGGGGATCCCCCTGCACTAATGAAAAACTGTTTTTT

D: .
V: TRBV6-5
J: TRBJ2-5
size: .
CDR3: CASSSPGGNQYF
DNA: TGTGCCAGCAGTTCCCCAGGGGGGAACCAGTACTTC

D: TRBD1
V: TRBV5-1
J: TRBJ1-2
size: .
CDR3: CASSARTGIGGYTF
DNA: TGCGCCAGCAGCGCCCGGACAGGGATCGGCGGCTACACCTTC

D: TRBD1
V: TRBV30
J: TRBJ1-3
size: .
CDR3: CAWSPDRANTIYF
DNA: TGTGCCTGGAGCCCTGACAGGGCCAACACCATATATTTT

D: TRBD1
V: TRBV19
J: TRBJ1-2
size: .
CDR3: CASSPGTGWNGYTF
DNA: TGTGCCAGTAGTCCGGGGACAGGGTGGAATGGCTACACCTTC

D: .
V: TRBV19
J: TRBJ1-3
size: .
CDR3: CASSHQKGGNTIYF
DNA: TGTGCCAGTAGTCATCAGAAAGGGGGAAACACCATATATTTT

D: TRBD1
V: TRBV5-1
J: TRBJ1-2
size: once
CDR3: CASSPAGGRRGYTF
DNA: TGCGCCAGCAGTCCGGCAGGGGGGCGTCGGGGCTACACCTTC

D: TRBD1
V: TRBV9
J: TRBJ1-2
size: .
CDR3: CASSVDRTGSSYGYTF
DNA: TGTGCCAGCAGCGTAGATAGGACAGGGAGCTCCTATGGCTACACCTTC

D: TRBD2
V: TRBV7-2
J: TRBJ2-1
size: .
CDR3: CASSSRLTSGTRNEQFF
DNA: TGTGCCAGCAGCTCCCGGCTGACTAGCGGGACGCGGAATGAGCAGTTCTTC

D: .
V: TRBV18
J: TRBJ2-5
size: .
CDR3: CASSPRMGPQETQYF
DNA: TGTGCCAGCTCACCACGAATGGGGCCCCAAGAGACCCAGTACTTC

D: .
V: TRBV28
J: TRBJ1-1
size: .
CDR3: CANSDRLNTEAFF
DNA: TGTGCCAACTCGGACAGATTGAACACTGAAGCTTTCTTT

D: TRBD1
V: TRBV27
J: TRBJ1-3
size: once
CDR3: CASKGGRGNTIYF
DNA: TGTGCCAGTAAAGGGGGCAGAGGAAACACCATATATTTT

D: .
V: TRBV27
J: TRBJ2-1
size: .
CDR3: CASSPYLGLINYNEQFF
DNA: TGTGCCAGCAGCCCATACCTCGGACTGATTAACTACAATGAGCAGTTCTTC

D: TRBD1
V: TRBV2
J: TRBJ2-5
size: .
CDR3: CASSLTGTGIQETQYF
DNA: TGTGCCAGCAGCCTAACCGGGACAGGGATCCAAGAGACCCAGTACTTC

D: .
V: TRBV27
J: TRBJ1-2
size: .
CDR3: CASSFRGEQGVNYGYTF
DNA: TGTGCCAGCAGTTTCCGCGGGGAGCAGGGAGTTAACTATGGCTACACCTTC

D: TRBD1
V: TRBV5-1
J: TRBJ2-7
size: .
CDR3: CASSLYWDRDYEQYF
DNA: TGCGCCAGCAGCTTGTACTGGGACAGGGATTACGAGCAGTACTTC

D: .
V: TRBV6-1
J: TRBJ1-5
size: .
CDR3: CASSEGAGAYSNQPQHF
DNA: TGTGCCAGCAGTGAGGGGGCAGGGGCTTATAGCAATCAGCCCCAGCATTTT

D: .
V: TRBV29-1
J: TRBJ2-1
size: .
CDR3: CSVREFSYNEQFF
DNA: TGCAGCGTTAGGGAGTTCTCCTACAATGAGCAGTTCTTC

D: .
V: TRBV5-1
J: TRBJ1-1
size: .
CDR3: CASSLGHWSTEAFF
DNA: TGCGCCAGCAGCCTTGGACATTGGTCCACTGAAGCTTTCTTT

D: .
V: TRBV6-5
J: TRBJ1-4
size: .
CDR3: CASTEHGTQNEKLFF
DNA: TGTGCCAGCACCGAACACGGGACACAAAATGAAAAACTGTTTTTT

D: .
V: TRBV9
J: TRBJ2-2
size: .
CDR3: CASSVDYRELFF
DNA: TGTGCCAGCAGCGTAGACTATAGGGAGCTGTTTTTT

D: .
V: TRBV9
J: TRBJ1-3
size: .
CDR3: CASSVGELISGNTIYF
DNA: TGTGCCAGCAGCGTAGGAGAACTGATCTCTGGAAACACCATATATTTT

D: TRBD1
V: TRBV7-9
J: TRBJ1-2
size: .
CDR3: CASSWRGQGNGYTF
DNA: TGTGCCAGCAGCTGGCGTGGACAGGGAAATGGCTACACCTTC

D: .
V: TRBV6-5
J: TRBJ1-5
size: .
CDR3: CASIRQQGSQPQHF
DNA: TGTGCCAGCATAAGGCAGCAGGGGAGCCAGCCCCAGCATTTT

D: .
V: TRBV15
J: TRBJ1-1
size: .
CDR3: CATSGLRDGAFF
DNA: TGTGCCACCAGCGGACTCCGGGACGGGGCTTTCTTT

D: .
V: TRBV29-1
J: TRBJ1-1
size: once
CDR3: CSVRPGSNTEAFF
DNA: TGCAGCGTTCGCCCCGGGTCGAACACTGAAGCTTTCTTT

D: .
V: TRBV19
J: TRBJ1-5
size: once
CDR3: CASSIPGKRNQPQHF
DNA: TGTGCCAGTAGTATACCCGGGAAGAGGAATCAGCCCCAGCATTTT

D: .
V: TRBV18
J: TRBJ2-3
size: .
CDR3: CASSPSSSTDTQYF
DNA: TGTGCCAGCTCACCTTCCTCTAGCACAGATACGCAGTATTTT

D: .
V: TRBV19
J: TRBJ1-2
size: .
CDR3: CASSMGGNYGYTF
DNA: TGTGCCAGTAGTATGGGCGGTAACTATGGCTACACCTTC

D: TRBD2
V: TRBV7-2
J: TRBJ2-1
size: .
CDR3: CASRKAGGPNEQFF
DNA: TGTGCCAGCAGAAAAGCGGGGGGGCCAAATGAGCAGTTCTTC

D: TRBD1
V: TRBV19
J: TRBJ1-6
size: .
CDR3: CASSRTGGGSPLHF
DNA: TGTGCCAGTTCCCGGACAGGGGGCGGCTCACCCCTCCACTTT

D: .
V: TRBV21-1
J: TRBJ2-7
size: few
CDR3: CASRLSSSGSSYEQYF
DNA: TGTGCCAGTCGGCTTTCGTCTAGCGGCAGCTCCTACGAGCAGTACTTC

D: .
V: TRBV3-1/TRBV3-2
J: TRBJ1-1
size: .
CDR3: CASSQRQVFPNTEAFF
DNA: TGTGCCAGCAGCCAACGACAGGTGTTCCCAAACACTGAAGCTTTCTTT

D: .
V: TRBV19
J: TRBJ1-5
size: .
CDR3: CASSLGSQPQHF
DNA: TGTGCCAGTAGTCTGGGGTCTCAGCCCCAGCATTTT